This T cell receptor beta chain comes out of a study of blood T cell repertoires in COVID-19. Across the study: Sources were T cells, B-cell-depleted T cells, or PBMCs; the material itself was cDNA or gDNA.

Germline values: CDR1 SEHNR, CDR2 FQNEAQ (reference sequence). V lost 4 bases to trimming and J lost 0 bases, with 9 bases between them. CDR3 length: 14 residues. Clones were read by immunoSEQ multiplex PCR, and TCRdb kept only the in-frame ones, dropping some. The data hold a few hundred thousand clones, with 85% to 90% observed a single time. The sequence derives from a human donor in a cohort sampled during active COVID-19. Sequenced material: peripheral blood. The V and J genes are TRBV7-9 and TRBJ2-5; no reliable D call. CDR3 coding DNA: TGTGCCAGCAGCTCGCCAGCGTACCAAGAGACCCAGTACTTC. Translated, it gives CASSSPAYQETQYF. Full variable domain (missing parts from reference TRBV7-9 and TRBJ2-5): DTGVSQNPRHKITKRGQNVTFRCDPISEHNRLYWYRQTLGQGPEFLTYFQNEAQLEKSRLLSDRFSAERPKGSFSTLEIQRTEQGDSAMYLCASSSPAYQETQYFGPGTRLLVL.